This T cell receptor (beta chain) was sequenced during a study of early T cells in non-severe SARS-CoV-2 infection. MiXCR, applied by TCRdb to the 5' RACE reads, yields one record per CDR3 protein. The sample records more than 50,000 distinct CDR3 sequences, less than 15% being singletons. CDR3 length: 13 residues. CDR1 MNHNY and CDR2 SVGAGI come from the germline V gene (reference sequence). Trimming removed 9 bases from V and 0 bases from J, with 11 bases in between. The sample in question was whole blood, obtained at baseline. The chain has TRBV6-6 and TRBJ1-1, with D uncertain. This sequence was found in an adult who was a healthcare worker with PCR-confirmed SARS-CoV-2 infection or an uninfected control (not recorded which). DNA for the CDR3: TGTGCCAGAGTCCCACTCATGAACACTGAAGCTTTCTTT. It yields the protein CARVPLMNTEAFF.